The 15 T cell receptor beta chains reported below all come from one sample, sequenced in a study of radiation and T cells in renal cell carcinoma. Some clones are missing from TCRdb's copy, which holds only in-frame ones; the method was immunoSEQ multiplex PCR. The repertoire consists of some 150,000 clones, with about 91% occurring once and the leading ten covering roughly 13%. Time point meaning: blood 2 weeks post-SBRT. The treatment denotes: 15 Gy SBRT to primary tumor, nephrectomy 4 weeks later. The sample was blood, taken from a patient whose treatment included radiotherapy and nephrectomy. The receptor source for this set is a woman between 50 and 59 years old with renal cell carcinoma.

The rearrangement joins TRBV20-1 to TRBJ1-4; unclear D gene. V was cut by 3 bases and J by 8 bases, with 7 bases left in between. This CDR3 region has 11 residues. From germline, CDR1 is DFQATT and CDR2 SNEGSKA (reference sequence). The CDR3 DNA reads as TGCAGTGCTAGCTTCGCGGAAAAACTGTTTTTT. Its protein product is CSASFAEKLFF.

The chain joins TRBV5-1 to TRBJ2-7, with a weak D call TRBD1 (6 bases). Germline V gives CDR1 SGHRS, CDR2 YFSETQ. Trimming stripped 3 bases from V and 0 bases from J, with 16 bases between. The CDR3 is 16 amino acids. This CDR3 reads CASSSIYRDNSYEQYF. DNA of the CDR3: TGCGCCAGCAGCTCCATATACAGGGATAACTCCTACGAGCAGTACTTC.

This clone was seen just once. The gene calls are TRBV4-1 and TRBJ2-5; either TRBD1 or TRBD2 may fit D (6 bases each). The germline gives CDR1 MGHRA, CDR2 YSYEKL. The CDR3 spans 14 residues. The germline V and J ends were trimmed by 1 base and 5 bases, with 11 bases remaining between them. In nucleotides, the CDR3 is TGCGCCAGCAGCCAAGGGGGGGCCCGCGAGACCCAGTACTTC. Translated: CASSQGGARETQYF.

The V call is TRBV7-9, the J call TRBJ1-1, with 10 bases lining up with TRBD1. CDR1 and CDR2 (germline): SEHNR, FQNEAQ (reference sequence). The J segment lost 6 bases and the V segment lost 2 bases, leaving 6 bases of the junction unmatched. The CDR3 has 15 amino acids. CDR3 amino acids: CASSLPGTGVSEAFF. The CDR3 DNA reads TGTGCCAGCAGCTTACCCGGGACAGGGGTTTCTGAAGCTTTCTTT.

This chain joins TRBV5-6 and TRBJ2-2; TRBD2 is a possible D gene (6 bases). CDR1 is SGHDT, CDR2 YYEEEE, per germline. The CDR3 spans 14 residues. V shed 2 bases and J shed 9 bases, with 14 bases lying between them. The CDR3 nucleotides read TGTGCCAGCAGCTTTGGGGGGTGGCAGCGGGAGCTGTTTTTT. Protein: CASSFGGWQRELFF.

The chain couples TRBV29-1 to TRBJ2-7; the match to TRBD2 covers 7 bases. The CDR3 totals 11 residues. Germline CDR1 SQVTM, CDR2 ANQGSEA. Losses at the gene ends were 7 bases for V and 5 bases for J; bases not matched to a gene: 5. CDR3 sequence reads: CSGGGPHEQYF. In nucleotides, the CDR3 is TGCAGCGGGGGGGGTCCACACGAGCAGTACTTC.

Comment on this clone: Other DNA variants within this sample encode the same CDR3. The V call is TRBV6-1, the J call TRBJ2-7; D might be TRBD1 or TRBD2, each matching 6 bases. V lost 3 bases to trimming and J lost 3 bases, with 12 bases between them. Germline CDR1 and CDR2: MNHNS and SASEGT. The CDR3 sequence is 14 residues long. The CDR3 nucleotides are TGTGCCAGCAGTGAGGGTGAGGGGGGCTACGAGCAGTACTTC. This translates into CASSEGEGGYEQYF.

The chain carries TRBV5-1 and TRBJ2-7; no clear D. V lost 4 bases to trimming and J lost 4 bases, with 9 bases between them. The CDR3 loop spans 12 amino acids. CDR1 SGHRS and CDR2 YFSETQ come from the germline V gene. The CDR3 DNA sequence: TGCGCCAGCAGCGGGCCTACGTACGAGCAGTACTTC. As protein: CASSGPTYEQYF.

The chain uses TRBV6-6 and TRBJ1-5; 9 bases are shared with TRBD1. This CDR3 contains 16 residues. V lost 6 bases to trimming and J lost 5 bases; unmatched junction nucleotides: 11. CDR1 is MNHNY, CDR2 SVGAGI, per germline (reference sequence). CDR3 bases: TGTGCCAGCAGGTTCCAGCTCGGGACAGGGTATCAGCCCCAGCATTTT. It codes for CASRFQLGTGYQPQHF.

The chain uses TRBV6-6 and TRBJ2-3; 12 bases agree with TRBD2. CDR3 length: 16 amino acids. The trim removed 2 bases at V and 6 bases at J, leaving 6 bases unmatched. Per the germline V gene, CDR1 is MNHNY and CDR2 is SVGAGI (reference sequence). The CDR3 DNA sequence: TGTGCCAGCAGTTACACTGCTAGCGGGGGGGCCGATACGCAGTATTTT. Translating gives CASSYTASGGADTQYF.

The rearrangement uses TRBV2 and TRBJ1-4; D not resolved. V was trimmed by 6 bases and J by 0 bases, leaving 23 bases between them. The germline V gene encodes CDR1 SNHLY and CDR2 FYNNEI. The CDR3 covers 19 residues. Written as DNA, the CDR3 is TGTGCCAGCAGCGACCCGGGTTCACTATTGGCTGCAACTAATGAAAAACTGTTTTTT. Protein sequence: CASSDPGSLLAATNEKLFF.

This sequence joins TRBV30 and TRBJ1-2, with D perhaps TRBD1 (5 bases). CDR1 is GTSNPN and CDR2 is SVGIG in the germline V gene (reference sequence). The CDR3 runs to 13 residues. The V end was cut by 0 bases, the J end by 8 bases, with 13 bases between. The chain's CDR3 is CAWSVVRTRGYTF. The CDR3 DNA follows: TGTGCCTGGAGTGTAGTAAGGACACGGGGCTACACCTTC.

The V gene is TRBV29-1, the J gene TRBJ1-4, with TRBD1 matching 10 bases. The J segment lost 6 bases and the V segment lost 6 bases, leaving 7 bases of the junction unmatched. The germline gives CDR1 SQVTM, CDR2 ANQGSEA. The CDR3 spans 14 residues. CDR3 in amino acids: CSVIKGTGDEKLFF. The DNA of the CDR3 is TGCAGCGTAATCAAAGGGACAGGGGATGAAAAACTGTTTTTT. Together with reference TRBV29-1 and TRBJ1-4, the CDR3 gives the full variable domain: SAVISQKPSRDICQRGTSLTIQCQVDSQVTMMFWYRQQPGQSLTLIATANQGSEATYESGFVIDKFPISRPNLTFSTLTVSNMSPEDSSIYLCSVIKGTGDEKLFFGSGTQLSVL.

This rearrangement joins TRBV5-8 to TRBJ2-3; D not resolved. The CDR3 has 14 amino acids. Germline CDR1 SGHTS, CDR2 YDEGEE. Between the trimmed V and J ends, which lost 0 bases and 4 bases, there was a span of 9 bases. CDR3 loop: CASSLETTADTQYF. The CDR3 nucleotides read TGTGCCAGCAGCTTGGAGACAACAGCAGATACGCAGTATTTT.

The chain combines TRBV7-8 with TRBJ2-7; D uncertain. Germline lookup yields CDR1 SGHVS and CDR2 FQNEAQ. The CDR3 covers 11 residues. Trimming stripped 4 bases from V and 3 bases from J, with 4 bases between. CDR3 amino acids: CASSSYYEQYF. The CDR3 nucleotides are TGTGCCAGCAGCTCCTACTACGAGCAGTACTTC. The full variable domain, completed using reference TRBV7-8 and TRBJ2-7, is GAGVSQSPRYKVAKRGQDVALRCDPISGHVSLFWYQQALGQGPEFLTYFQNEAQLDKSGLPSDRFFAERPEGSVSTLKIQRTQQEDSAVYLCASSSYYEQYFGPGTRLTVT.